A selection of T cell receptor beta chains follows, all from one sample in a study of T cells in Graves' hyperthyroidism and ophthalmopathy. Via MiXCR, TCRdb re-called the multiplex PCR reads, giving one row per CDR3 protein. The sample shows about 200,000 distinct CDR3 sequences, roughly a sixth of them seen only once. The sample was blood. These receptors originate from a woman between 50 and 59 years old with Graves' hyperthyroidism. CDR3s include the opening cysteine and the closing phenylalanine or tryptophan. The order of the fields is J gene, D gene, clone size, V gene, CDR3 DNA, CDR3 protein. The D gene is left open where the match is weak. Part of the rows lack a size; the others show once, few, many or a class for expanded clones.

TRBJ1-5 | . | many | TRBV20-1 | TGCAGTGTGAGGGATAGCAATCAGCCCCAGCATTTT | CSVRDSNQPQHF
TRBJ1-6 | . | once | TRBV20-1 | TGCAGTGCTAGTATGGACTATAATTCACCCCTCCACTTT | CSASMDYNSPLHF
TRBJ2-5 | . | many | TRBV6-1 | TGTGCCAGTGGGTCCCCAATGGGGGCAGCGGGAGAGACCCAGTACTTC | CASGSPMGAAGETQYF
TRBJ2-2 | . | few | TRBV29-1 | TGCAGCATAGGCGCAGACACCGGGGAGCTGTTTTTT | CSIGADTGELFF
TRBJ1-5 | . | . | TRBV5-5 | TGTGCCAGCAGCCCCCTCAATCAGCCCCAGCATTTT | CASSPLNQPQHF
TRBJ2-5 | TRBD1 | many | TRBV5-4 | TGTGCCAGCAGCTCATGGCAGGGACAGAAAAAAGAGACCCAGTACTTC | CASSSWQGQKKETQYF
TRBJ2-6 | TRBD1 | . | TRBV7-2 | TGTGCCAGCAGCGAAAGGACAGGGGTTGGGGCCAACGTCCTGACTTTC | CASSERTGVGANVLTF
TRBJ2-3 | TRBD1 | many | TRBV11-3 | TGTGCCAGCAGCTTAGACGGACAGGGGTGGGATACGCAGTATTTT | CASSLDGQGWDTQYF
TRBJ2-1 | TRBD2 | . | TRBV20-1 | TGCAGTGAACTAGCGGGAGGTACCTACAATGAGCAGTTCTTC | CSELAGGTYNEQFF
TRBJ1-5 | . | . | TRBV20-1 | TGCAGTGCTAGAGTGACCCTCGATCAGCCCCAGCATTTT | CSARVTLDQPQHF
TRBJ1-5 | . | many | TRBV27 | TGTGCCAGCAGTTTATTACCCCCTGCGGGTCAGCCCCAGCATTTT | CASSLLPPAGQPQHF
TRBJ2-1 | . | many | TRBV4-1 | TGCGCCAGCAGCCAACCGGGGCGCTCCTACAATGAGCAGTTCTTC | CASSQPGRSYNEQFF
TRBJ2-7 | . | . | TRBV5-1 | TGCGCCAGCAGCTTCCGGGAGTATGGGTACGAGCAGTACTTC | CASSFREYGYEQYF
TRBJ2-5 | . | many | TRBV15 | TGTGCCACCAGCAGAGATGGGAGAGTCCAAGAGACCCAGTACTTC | CATSRDGRVQETQYF
TRBJ2-1 | TRBD2 | . | TRBV5-4 | TGTGCCAGCAGCTTTGGGCTAGCGGGAGCCTACAATGAGCAGTTCTTC | CASSFGLAGAYNEQFF
TRBJ1-3 | TRBD1 | many | TRBV20-1 | TGCAGTGCAACGAACAGGGGGCCGGGAAACACCATATATTTT | CSATNRGPGNTIYF
TRBJ1-5 | . | many | TRBV5-6 | TGTGCCAGCAGCTTGAACGGACTCAATCAGCCCCAGCATTTT | CASSLNGLNQPQHF
TRBJ2-7 | TRBD1 | many | TRBV7-6 | TGTGCCAGCAGCCTAACGCCGCGGGGACAGGACCGATACGAGCAGTACTTC | CASSLTPRGQDRYEQYF
TRBJ2-3 | . | . | TRBV4-2 | TGTGCCAGCAGCCAAGATAGGGCCGGGGATACGCAGTATTTT | CASSQDRAGDTQYF
TRBJ1-6 | . | many | TRBV3-1 | TGTGCCAGCAGCCAAGAAGCCGGGATGGTTTCCCTCCACTTT | CASSQEAGMVSLHF
TRBJ2-1 | . | few | TRBV12-5 | TGTGCTAGTGGTCCTCCCAATCGGGAGTTCCTCTCCTCTGATGAGCAGTTCTTC | CASGPPNREFLSSDEQFF
TRBJ1-5 | . | many | TRBV11-2 | TGTGCCAGCAGCTTAGGCGACAGTAGCAATCAGCCCCAGCATTTT | CASSLGDSSNQPQHF
TRBJ2-3 | TRBD2 | few | TRBV20-1 | TGCAGTGCTTACCCCGGGTTAGCGGGAGTCCAACCAGATACGCAGTATTTT | CSAYPGLAGVQPDTQYF
TRBJ2-7 | . | many | TRBV27 | TGTGCCAGCAGTTTAAGGACCGCTGGCGTGGGGGAGCAGTACTTC | CASSLRTAGVGEQYF
TRBJ2-3 | . | . | TRBV12-3/TRBV12-4 | TGTGCCAGCAGCCTAGGGGACGTAATAACAGATACGCAGTATTTT | CASSLGDVITDTQYF
TRBJ1-4 | TRBD1 | . | TRBV6-1 | TGTGCCAGCAGCGCGGGACAGGGCGTCTCCCGCGAAAAACTGTTTTTT | CASSAGQGVSREKLFF
TRBJ2-1 | . | many | TRBV20-1 | TGCAGTGCTAGAGATCCGAGTAATGAGCAGTTCTTC | CSARDPSNEQFF
TRBJ2-6 | TRBD2 | few | TRBV18 | TGTGCCAGCTCACCACTCGCCATAGCGGGAGGTCCCGGGGCCAACGTCCTGACTTTC | CASSPLAIAGGPGANVLTF
TRBJ1-1 | . | . | TRBV12-3/TRBV12-4 | TGTGCCAGCAGCGGGACTCAGAACACTGAAGCTTTCTTT | CASSGTQNTEAFF
TRBJ2-1 | . | few | TRBV20-1 | TGCAGTGCTAGAGTTTGGCAGGGTAGAAATGAGCAGTTCTTC | CSARVWQGRNEQFF
TRBJ1-2 | . | . | TRBV18 | TGTGCCAGCTCACCGCGAGTAGGAGTCGACTCCACTTATGGCTACACCTTC | CASSPRVGVDSTYGYTF
TRBJ1-1 | TRBD1 | . | TRBV3-1 | TGTGCCAGCAGCCAAGTTGGGACAGGGAGCGGCACTGAAGCTTTCTTT | CASSQVGTGSGTEAFF
TRBJ2-1 | TRBD2 | many | TRBV20-1 | TGCAGTGCTAGAGATTTCCTAGCGGGAGATAGGGAGCAGTTCTTC | CSARDFLAGDREQFF
TRBJ2-7 | TRBD1 | . | TRBV10-3 | TGTGCCATCAGTGATAACCGGGACAGGGTTGGATACGAGCAGTACTTC | CAISDNRDRVGYEQYF
TRBJ1-1 | . | . | TRBV28 | TGTGCCAGCAGTTTTATGGGTACTGAAGCTTTCTTT | CASSFMGTEAFF
TRBJ2-7 | TRBD2 | many | TRBV12-3/TRBV12-4 | TGTGCCAGCAGTTTAGGGACTAGCGGGACGGATGAGCAGTACTTC | CASSLGTSGTDEQYF
TRBJ2-7 | TRBD1 | . | TRBV19 | TGTGCCAGTAGTACCCGGGACAGCTACAATGAGCAGTACTTC | CASSTRDSYNEQYF
TRBJ2-3 | TRBD2 | many | TRBV27 | TGTGCCAGCCGGGCGGGAGGGACCACAGATACGCAGTATTTT | CASRAGGTTDTQYF
TRBJ1-4 | . | many | TRBV28 | TGTGCCAGCACCGGCGGACATAATGAAAAACTGTTTTTT | CASTGGHNEKLFF
TRBJ2-1 | . | few | TRBV10-3 | TGTGCCTCGGGACTCAACAATGAGCAGTTCTTC | CASGLNNEQFF
TRBJ2-2 | . | many | TRBV5-1 | TGCGCCAGCAGCTTGGCATCGTCAGGAACGGTCGGGGAGCTGTTTTTT | CASSLASSGTVGELFF
TRBJ1-4 | TRBD1 | . | TRBV5-6 | TGTGCCAGCAGCCTACAGGGGGCAAAGGAAAAACTGTTTTTT | CASSLQGAKEKLFF
TRBJ2-1 | TRBD2 | many | TRBV5-1 | TGCGCCAGCAGCGTCGGGACTAGCGGGAAGAGCTCCTACAATGAGCAGTTCTTC | CASSVGTSGKSSYNEQFF
TRBJ2-7 | . | many | TRBV24-1 | TGTGCCACCAGTCGGGACGGCGCATCCTACGAGCAGTACTTC | CATSRDGASYEQYF
TRBJ1-2 | TRBD1 | many | TRBV18 | TGTGCCAGCTCACCGGGACAGGGAAACTATGGCTACACCTTC | CASSPGQGNYGYTF
TRBJ1-2 | . | few | TRBV10-3 | TGTGCCATCACATTGGGCAGTCGTACCCATGGCTACACCTTC | CAITLGSRTHGYTF
TRBJ2-7 | TRBD2 | . | TRBV28 | TGTGCCAGCACCGTTTCACCCTATCCCAACCACGTGCGGGAGGAACTCTCCTACGAGCAGTACTTC | CASTVSPYPNHVREELSYEQYF
TRBJ2-7 | TRBD2 | few | TRBV5-6 | TGTGCCAGCAGCGGCCTTAGCGGGAGCTACGAGCAGTACTTC | CASSGLSGSYEQYF